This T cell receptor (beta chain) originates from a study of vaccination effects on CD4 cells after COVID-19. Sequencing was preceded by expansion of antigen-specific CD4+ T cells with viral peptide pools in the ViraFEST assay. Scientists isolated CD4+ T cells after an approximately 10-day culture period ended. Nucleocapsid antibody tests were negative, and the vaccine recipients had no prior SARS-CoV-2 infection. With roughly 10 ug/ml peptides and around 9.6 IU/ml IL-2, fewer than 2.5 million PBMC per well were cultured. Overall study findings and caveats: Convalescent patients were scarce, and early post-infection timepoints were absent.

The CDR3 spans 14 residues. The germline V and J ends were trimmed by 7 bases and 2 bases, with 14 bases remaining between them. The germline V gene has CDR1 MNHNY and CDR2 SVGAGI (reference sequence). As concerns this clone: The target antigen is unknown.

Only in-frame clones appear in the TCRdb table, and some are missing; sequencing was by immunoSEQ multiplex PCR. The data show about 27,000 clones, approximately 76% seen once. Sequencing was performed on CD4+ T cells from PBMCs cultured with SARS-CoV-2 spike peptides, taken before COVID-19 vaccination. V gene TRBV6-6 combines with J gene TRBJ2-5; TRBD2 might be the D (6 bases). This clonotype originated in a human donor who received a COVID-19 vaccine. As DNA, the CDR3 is TGTGCCAGCACCGACCCGGGGGAGCAAGAGACCCAGTACTTC. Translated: CASTDPGEQETQYF.